This T cell receptor beta chain was profiled in a study of blood T cell repertoires in COVID-19. Study as a whole: Material from acute and convalescent COVID-19 was sourced from the United States, Italy and Spain. The analysed material was cDNA or gDNA that came from T cells, B-cell-depleted T cells, or PBMCs.

The table came from immunoSEQ multiplex PCR; TCRdb's copy has only in-frame clones and leaves some out. The sample consists of some 130,000 clones, roughly 80% of them appearing once. The sample taken for sequencing was PBMCs or T cells enriched from blood (not recorded which). The clonotype originates from a man between 35 and 55 years old with acute COVID-19.

CDR3 amino acids: CASSPSGGEKLFF. The DNA of the CDR3 is TGTGCCAGCAGTCCCTCGGGGGGTGAAAAACTGTTTTTT. The rearrangement links TRBV12-3 or TRBV12-4 to TRBJ1-4, with D possibly TRBD1 on 5 matching bases. The CDR3 consists of 13 residues. Trimming took off 5 bases at V and 7 bases at J, with 11 bases between the two ends.